This is a list of T cell receptor beta chains from one sample in a study of cytomegalovirus exposure and HLA in healthy donors. Clones were sequenced by immunoSEQ multiplex PCR, and TCRdb holds only the in-frame ones, with some missing. The table shows some 150,000 clones, with around 75% occurring only once. The sequencing sample was made of PBMCs. The receptors stem from a young man in good health and CMV-seronegative. The CDR3 runs from the conserved cysteine through the conserved F or W. Fields, in order: V gene, J gene, clone size, D gene, CDR3 protein, CDR3 DNA. D genes are given only for firm matches. Clone size, where shown, is once, few, many, or a class for clones that have expanded.

>TRBV5-1|TRBJ2-1|few|TRBD1
CASSEGTGENEQFF
TGCGCCAGCAGCGAAGGGACAGGGGAAAATGAGCAGTTCTTC
>TRBV27|TRBJ2-7|NA|TRBD2
CASSPGTSGMGEQYF
TGTGCCAGCAGTCCCGGGACTAGCGGGATGGGCGAGCAGTACTTC
>TRBV2|TRBJ1-4|NA|TRBD1
CASSPQGAYEKLFF
TGTGCCAGCAGTCCACAGGGGGCGTATGAAAAACTGTTTTTT
>TRBV7-2|TRBJ2-7|NA|TRBD1
CASSPASGTASEQYF
TGTGCCAGCAGCCCTGCTTCCGGGACAGCGAGCGAGCAGTACTTC
>TRBV7-3|TRBJ2-6|NA|NA
CASGLSFSGANVLTF
TGTGCCAGCGGACTCTCGTTCTCTGGGGCCAACGTCCTGACTTTC
>TRBV19|TRBJ1-5|NA|NA
CASSARSRKNNQPQHF
TGTGCCAGTAGTGCCCGGAGCCGTAAGAACAATCAGCCCCAGCATTTT
>TRBV10-3|TRBJ2-7|NA|TRBD1
CAISGGQARNYEQYF
TGTGCCATCAGTGGGGGACAGGCCAGAAATTACGAGCAGTACTTC
>TRBV9|TRBJ2-3|NA|TRBD2
CASSVVSSGGAADTQYF
TGTGCCAGCAGCGTAGTTAGTAGCGGGGGGGCAGCGGATACGCAGTATTTT
>TRBV9|TRBJ1-3|few|NA
CASSVDWGVGNTIYF
TGTGCCAGCAGCGTAGACTGGGGAGTGGGAAACACCATATATTTT
>TRBV5-5|TRBJ1-1|NA|NA
CASTHTLGRNTEAFF
TGTGCCAGCACCCACACCCTGGGGAGGAACACTGAAGCTTTCTTT
>TRBV28|TRBJ2-7|NA|TRBD1
CASRATGVLGYEQYF
TGTGCCAGCAGGGCAACAGGGGTTCTAGGCTACGAGCAGTACTTC
>TRBV11-3|TRBJ2-5|NA|TRBD2
CASSLGVAGEETQYF
TGTGCCAGCAGCTTAGGGGTAGCGGGAGAAGAGACCCAGTACTTC
>TRBV28|TRBJ1-2|NA|NA
CASSLSVLRTDSDYTF
TGTGCCAGCAGTTTATCGGTCCTAAGAACGGACAGTGACTACACCTTC
>TRBV7-2|TRBJ1-1|NA|NA
CASSTSWEGDTEAFF
TGTGCCAGCAGCACCAGTTGGGAGGGTGACACTGAAGCTTTCTTT
>TRBV10-3|TRBJ2-7|few|TRBD2
CAVGTSGSMRSYEQYF
TGTGCCGTGGGGACTAGCGGGAGTATGAGAAGCTACGAGCAGTACTTC
>TRBV6-6|TRBJ2-1|once|TRBD2
CASTGTSGSRYNEQFF
TGTGCCAGCACCGGGACTAGCGGGAGTCGTTACAATGAGCAGTTCTTC
>TRBV5-1|TRBJ2-3|NA|NA
CASSSGTSTDTQYF
TGCGCCAGCAGCTCCGGGACTTCCACAGATACGCAGTATTTT
>TRBV18|TRBJ1-3|once|NA
CASSTQSDSGNTIYF
TGTGCCAGCTCCACTCAGAGCGACTCTGGAAACACCATATATTTT